A selection of T cell receptor beta chains follows, all from one sample in a study of T cells in tumors after PD-1 blockade. The protocol was immunoSEQ multiplex PCR, while the TCRdb copy is restricted to in-frame clones and leaves out a portion. The table lists more than 50,000 clones, under 80% of them singletons. The sample consisted of PBMCs, taken after anti-PD-1 treatment. The receptors were sampled from a human donor with basal cell carcinoma. CDR3s include the opening cysteine and the closing phenylalanine or tryptophan. Each record gives: V gene, J gene, CDR3 protein.

v_call: TRBV4-2
j_call: TRBJ2-7
cdr3_aa: CASSQERGDEQYF

v_call: TRBV30
j_call: TRBJ2-2
cdr3_aa: CAWAERGGLGGELFF

v_call: TRBV29-1
j_call: TRBJ1-1
cdr3_aa: CSVEDPGGRTEAFF

v_call: TRBV27
j_call: TRBJ1-5
cdr3_aa: CASSPGTGINQPQHF

v_call: TRBV7-2
j_call: TRBJ2-1
cdr3_aa: CASSLLPTYNEQFF

v_call: TRBV12-5
j_call: TRBJ2-1
cdr3_aa: CASGLVSYNEQFF

v_call: TRBV7-6
j_call: TRBJ2-1
cdr3_aa: CASSLDLVSFNEQFF

v_call: TRBV11-1
j_call: TRBJ1-1
cdr3_aa: CASSFKQVEAFF

v_call: TRBV19
j_call: TRBJ1-3
cdr3_aa: CASSRRDSGNTIYF

v_call: TRBV5-1
j_call: TRBJ1-3
cdr3_aa: CASSLEGGRGEGNTIYF

v_call: TRBV5-4
j_call: TRBJ2-6
cdr3_aa: CASSRGRTSSGANVLTF

v_call: TRBV12-3/TRBV12-4
j_call: TRBJ1-2
cdr3_aa: CASSLQGAGGYTF

v_call: TRBV18
j_call: TRBJ2-1
cdr3_aa: CASSPSGGDSISNEQFF

v_call: TRBV6-5
j_call: TRBJ2-3
cdr3_aa: CASRSQDTDTQYF

v_call: TRBV5-1
j_call: TRBJ1-2
cdr3_aa: CASGDQTNYGYTF

v_call: TRBV6-5
j_call: TRBJ1-4
cdr3_aa: CASRRLNEKLFF

v_call: TRBV7-2
j_call: TRBJ2-7
cdr3_aa: CASSLAGGVRGEQYF

v_call: TRBV9
j_call: TRBJ2-1
cdr3_aa: CASSPRTSGGNSYNEQFF

v_call: TRBV12-3/TRBV12-4
j_call: TRBJ1-2
cdr3_aa: CASTRAGRVGYTF

v_call: TRBV6-5
j_call: TRBJ2-3
cdr3_aa: CASNSEVQGTDTQYF